These 30 T cell receptor beta chains originate from one sample sequenced in a study of beta chain features in type 1 diabetes. Sequencing targeted expressed TCRB transcripts, as all isolated RNA had been reverse transcribed. TCRdb's table, derived via immunoSEQ multiplex PCR, lists solely in-frame clones and lacks some. The sample consists of approximately 150,000 clones, roughly 10% of them appearing once. The sample comprised central memory CD4+ T cells from blood. These TCRs come from a woman aged 40 to 49 in good health.

The chain uses TRBV6-1 and TRBJ2-7; 8 nucleotides line up with TRBD1. V shed 4 bases and J 3 bases; nucleotides not matched to a gene: 8. Looked up from germline, CDR1 is MNHNS and CDR2 is SASEGT. The CDR3 totals 15 residues. CDR3 protein: CASSGDRGGGYEQYF. Written as DNA, the CDR3 is TGTGCCAGCAGTGGCGACAGGGGCGGCGGCTACGAGCAGTACTTC.

The chain combines TRBV5-3 with TRBJ1-5, with TRBD1 matching 10 bases. TRBV5-3 is an ORF for which the function is uncertain. After removal of 0 bases from V and 5 bases from J, the junction contained 2 bases not matched to a gene. The CDR3 covers 15 residues. The CDR3 DNA reads TGTGCCAGAAGCTTGGGACAGGGGGCTGATCAGCCCCAGCATTTT. It encodes CARSLGQGADQPQHF.

The rearrangement links TRBV5-6 to TRBJ1-1; possibly TRBD1 for D (5 bases). Germline CDR1 reads SGHDT; CDR2 reads YYEEEE. The V gene lost 4 bases and the J gene lost 2 bases, with 15 bases spanning the gap. CDR3 size: 15 residues. CDR3 coding DNA: TGTGCCAGCAGCCCTAGGGGCACTCAAAACACTGAAGCTTTCTTT. Its translation is CASSPRGTQNTEAFF.

About this clone itself: One end of the junction fails to match germline, which may point to a read error. This chain joins TRBV7-7 and TRBJ2-7; 7 positions match TRBD2. The CDR3 consists of 13 residues. Germline lookup yields CDR1 SSHAT and CDR2 FNYEAQ (reference sequence). The DNA of the CDR3 is TGTGCTAGCAGTGCCGGTGGGGGGGACGAGCAGTACTTC. It codes for CASSAGGGDEQYF.

Ten or more counts support this clone. The chain uses TRBV11-2 and TRBJ2-2; TRBD1 agrees at 9 bases. V was pared by 7 bases and J by 2 bases, with 17 bases of the junction left unmatched. Germline-derived CDR1 and CDR2 are SGHAT and FQNNGV. This CDR3 region has 19 residues. The CDR3 region is CASMEPGQGPWTNTGELFF. The CDR3 bases are TGTGCCAGCATGGAACCGGGACAGGGACCATGGACCAACACCGGGGAGCTGTTTTTT.

This clone was detected ten times or more. The chain combines TRBV4-3 with TRBJ2-7; D not resolved. This CDR3 is 14 amino acids long. Per the germline V gene, CDR1 is LGHNA and CDR2 is YSLEER. Trimming removed 0 bases from V and 4 bases from J, with 10 bases in between. In DNA form, the CDR3 reads TGCGCCAGCAGCCAAGAAATTGGCCGTTACGAGCAGTACTTC. The encoded protein is CASSQEIGRYEQYF.

This clone was observed a few times. The V gene is TRBV2, the J gene TRBJ2-7; 7 bases fit TRBD1. The germline CDR1 and CDR2 sequences are SNHLY and FYNNEI. V gave up 7 bases and J gave up 2 bases; unmatched junction bases: 5. The CDR3 covers 13 residues. The CDR3 loop reads CASTQGVAYEQYF. Written as DNA, the CDR3 is TGTGCCAGCACGCAGGGGGTGGCCTACGAGCAGTACTTC.

The chain is built from TRBV14 and TRBJ1-6, with D tentatively TRBD1 (5 bases). Germline lookup yields CDR1 SGHDN and CDR2 FVKESK. This CDR3 spans 17 amino acids. Trimming cost V 7 bases and J 7 bases, with 23 bases left between them. The DNA of the CDR3 is TGTGCCAGCATAAGGAAAGGCCCGGGGGGTGCCAATTCACCCCTCCACTTT. Encoded protein: CASIRKGPGGANSPLHF.

The chain couples TRBV10-3 to TRBJ2-7; a weak D match, TRBD1 (6 bases). The CDR3 is 12 amino acids. Germline loops: CDR1 ENHRY, CDR2 SYGVKD. The V end was cut by 10 bases, the J end by 3 bases, with 13 bases between. CDR3 in amino acids: CATRTALYEQYF. As DNA, the CDR3 is TGTGCCACCCGGACAGCTCTCTACGAGCAGTACTTC.

The rearrangement joins TRBV7-9 to TRBJ1-2; D not resolved. V was trimmed by 5 bases and J by 6 bases, leaving 13 bases between them. CDR3 length equals 13 residues. Germline assignment: CDR1 SEHNR and CDR2 FQNEAQ (reference sequence). The CDR3 nucleotides read TGTGCCAGCAGCCCCCGAGGACTAGATGGCTACACCTTC. As protein: CASSPRGLDGYTF.

A few counts support this clone. The chain employs TRBV7-9 and TRBJ1-6; maybe TRBD1 (6 bases). The CDR3 loop spans 13 amino acids. CDR1 SEHNR and CDR2 FQNEAQ come from the germline V gene (reference sequence). Trimming cost V 2 bases and J 8 bases, with 7 bases left between them. The CDR3: CASSLRTDSPLHF. The DNA for the CDR3 is TGTGCCAGCAGCTTAAGGACAGATTCACCCCTCCACTTT.

V is TRBV27 and J is TRBJ1-6, with a tentative D call TRBD1 (6 bases). V lost 2 bases and J lost 9, with 20 bases in between. Germline CDR1 reads MNHEY; CDR2 reads SMNVEV (reference sequence). The CDR3 runs to 17 residues. The CDR3 nucleotides are TGTGCCAGCAGTTTAGCTTTCAGGGGCGGTATAGGTTCACCCCTCCACTTT. The encoded protein is CASSLAFRGGIGSPLHF.

This clone has more than one count but fewer than ten. The V call is TRBV7-2, the J call TRBJ2-5; 7 nucleotides match TRBD2. Per germline, CDR1 SGHTA and CDR2 FQGNSA. The CDR3 spans 16 residues. The V gene end was trimmed by 6 bases and the J gene end by 5 bases; junction bases not matched to a gene: 15. CDR3 loop: CASSQTLASLGETQYF. CDR3 bases: TGTGCCAGCAGTCAGACACTAGCGTCGCTAGGGGAGACCCAGTACTTC.

The CDR3 sequence: CASSPPSGGGYNEQFF. DNA for the CDR3: TGTGCCAGCAGCCCACCTAGCGGGGGGGGTTACAATGAGCAGTTCTTC. The gene calls are TRBV7-9 and TRBJ2-1; 12 bases align to TRBD2. The CDR3 has 16 amino acids. The germline CDR1 and CDR2 sequences are SEHNR and FQNEAQ (reference sequence). The ends lost 5 bases at V and 4 bases at J; junction bases unmatched: 6.

This clone has ten or more counts. The chain uses TRBV6-6 and TRBJ2-7; 7 nucleotides align to TRBD2. V lost 7 bases, J lost 5 bases, and 14 bases stayed unmatched. This CDR3 spans 15 amino acids. From germline, CDR1 is MNHNY and CDR2 SVGAGI (reference sequence). CDR3 DNA: TGTGCCAGCAACGTAGGACGGGGGGTGGCCAACGAGCAGTACTTC. Translation: CASNVGRGVANEQYF.

This clone showed up just a few times. The J gene is TRBJ2-3, the V gene TRBV14; unclear D gene. V was trimmed by 4 bases and J by 8 bases, leaving 13 bases between them. This CDR3 contains 13 residues. CDR1 SGHDN and CDR2 FVKESK come from the germline V gene. In DNA, the CDR3 is TGTGCCAGCAGCCCATTGCGCAGAGGTACGCAGTATTTT. Protein sequence: CASSPLRRGTQYF.

This rearrangement joins TRBV7-2 to TRBJ1-2, with D hard to call. CDR1 SGHTA and CDR2 FQGNSA come from the germline V gene. V dropped 6 bases and J dropped 8 bases, with 16 bases sitting between them. This CDR3 has 13 amino acids. The CDR3 loop is CASSTNLMEGYTF. The CDR3 bases are TGTGCCAGCAGTACGAACTTGATGGAGGGCTACACCTTC.

The J gene is TRBJ1-5, the V gene TRBV5-1; unclear D gene. Germline assignment: CDR1 SGHRS and CDR2 YFSETQ. The CDR3 runs to 10 residues. Trimming took off 9 bases at V and 11 bases at J, with 12 bases between the two ends. The CDR3 is CANLMCSQHF. CDR3 nucleotides: TGCGCCAACCTAATGTGTTCCCAGCATTTT.

The rearrangement joins TRBV4-2 to TRBJ1-1; the match to TRBD1 covers 7 bases. This CDR3 is built from 16 residues. Germline V gene lookup returns CDR1 LGHNA and CDR2 YNFKEQ. V lost 1 base and J lost 0; bases outside the gene matches: 5. The CDR3 spells CASSQAGTAMNTEAFF. CDR3 coding DNA: TGTGCCAGCAGCCAAGCTGGGACAGCCATGAACACTGAAGCTTTCTTT.

This clone was counted many times. The chain couples TRBV18 to TRBJ2-1, with D hard to call. The CDR3 runs to 16 residues. The V and J ends lost 0 bases and 5 bases respectively, with 14 bases between them. Germline V gene sequence: CDR1 KGHSH, CDR2 LQKENI. The CDR3 bases are TGTGCCAGCTCACCACCGTCTAGTGGTCGGGACAATGAGCAGTTCTTC. Translation: CASSPPSSGRDNEQFF.

This clone was counted between two and nine times. The rearrangement links TRBV5-6 to TRBJ2-1, with D tentatively TRBD1 (6 bases). The germline V gene encodes CDR1 SGHDT and CDR2 YYEEEE. V lost 0 bases and J lost 0, with 10 bases in between. This CDR3 has 16 residues. For the CDR3, the DNA is TGTGCCAGCAGCTTGGAGGGGGTACTCTCCTACAATGAGCAGTTCTTC. Translated, it gives CASSLEGVLSYNEQFF.

The table lists this clone with a few counts. The chain combines TRBV18 with TRBJ2-3; D may be TRBD2 (6 bases). V was clipped by 0 bases and J by 0 bases, with 7 bases between them. In germline, CDR1 is KGHSH, CDR2 LQKENI. The CDR3 runs 15 residues. CDR3 sequence (DNA): TGTGCCAGCTCACCACCGGGGACTAGCACAGATACGCAGTATTTT. Translation: CASSPPGTSTDTQYF.

The gene calls are TRBV4-1 and TRBJ1-6; TRBD1 might be the D (5 bases). Germline V gives CDR1 MGHRA, CDR2 YSYEKL. The CDR3 is made up of 17 amino acids. The V and J ends lost 1 base and 10 bases respectively, with 20 bases between them. This chain's CDR3 is CASSQVRVRAGRSPLHF. The CDR3 DNA sequence: TGCGCCAGCAGCCAAGTGAGAGTTCGGGCAGGGCGATCACCCCTCCACTTT.

The CDR3 loop is CASGQAVGGYEQYF. The CDR3 nucleotides read TGTGCCAGCGGACAGGCAGTAGGCGGCTACGAGCAGTACTTC. J is TRBJ2-7 and V is TRBV6-6; 7 positions match TRBD1. There are 14 residues in the CDR3. V shed 8 bases and J 3 bases; nucleotides not matched to a gene: 10. The germline CDR1 and CDR2 sequences are MNHNY and SVGAGI (reference sequence).

This clone was found a few times. V usage is TRBV9 and J usage is TRBJ2-3, with TRBD2 identical over 8 bases. Germline CDR1 is SGDLS and CDR2 is YYNGEE. V lost 5 bases to trimming and J lost 0 bases; unmatched junction nucleotides: 20. The CDR3 spans 20 residues. As DNA, the CDR3 is TGTGCCAGCAGTGCCACTGAGGGACTAGTCGTCTCCTCTAGCACAGATACGCAGTATTTT. Protein product: CASSATEGLVVSSSTDTQYF. The entire variable domain, with the rest obtained from reference TRBV9 and TRBJ2-3, is as follows: DSGVTQTPKHLITATGQRVTLRCSPRSGDLSVYWYQQSLDQGLQFLIQYYNGEERAKGNILERFSAQQFPDLHSELNLSSLELGDSALYFCASSATEGLVVSSSTDTQYFGPGTRLTVL.

This clone came up a few times. The chain combines TRBV7-2 with TRBJ1-5, with D unresolved. CDR3 length: 15 residues. The germline CDR1 and CDR2 sequences are SGHTA and FQGNSA. V was cut by 1 base and J by 0 bases, with 7 bases left in between. The CDR3 coding sequence is TGTGCCAGCAGCTTAGAGAGGTTTAGCAATCAGCCCCAGCATTTT. This sequence encodes CASSLERFSNQPQHF.

This clone turned up a few times. The chain has TRBV6-1 and TRBJ2-3; TRBD2 matches 8 bases. After removal of 6 bases from V and 3 bases from J, the junction contained 8 bases not matched to a gene. Germline CDR1 MNHNS, CDR2 SASEGT. This CDR3 spans 15 amino acids. CDR3 nucleotides: TGTGCCAGCAGGGCAGTGACTAGCGCGACAGATACGCAGTATTTT. Amino acid sequence: CASRAVTSATDTQYF.

There are many counts of this clone. The gene calls are TRBV13 and TRBJ1-3; possible D gene TRBD1, 5 bases. The CDR3 loop spans 14 amino acids. Germline lookup yields CDR1 PRHDT and CDR2 FYEKMQ (reference sequence). V was clipped by 5 bases and J by 0 bases, with 8 bases between them. The CDR3, as DNA: TGTGCCAGCAGCCCGACAGACTCTGGAAACACCATATATTTT. Translated, it gives CASSPTDSGNTIYF.

CDR3 residues: CASITYGENTEAFF. In DNA form, the CDR3 reads TGCGCCAGCATTACCTACGGGGAGAACACTGAAGCTTTCTTT. The chain employs TRBV23-1 and TRBJ1-1; D remains unclear. TRBV23-1 is recorded as an ORF, its role being uncertain. The CDR3 consists of 14 residues. The V end was cut by 7 bases, the J end by 1 base, with 13 bases between.

This clone was seen a handful of times. The chain joins TRBV6-5 to TRBJ2-3; the D gene is possibly TRBD2 (5 bases). The ends were cut back, 4 bases at V and 4 bases at J, with 12 bases in the middle. CDR3 length: 14 amino acids. CDR1 and CDR2 (germline): MNHEY, SVGAGI. This CDR3 is CASSLRAEADTQYF. CDR3 DNA: TGTGCCAGCAGTTTGAGGGCAGAGGCAGATACGCAGTATTTT.